The 9 T cell receptor beta chains below all came from one sample that was sequenced in a study of shared clonotypes between healthy human individuals (TCRdb year 2020). Library construction relied on the immunoSEQ multiplex PCR assay. Imported from immuneACCESS, the table was reduced by TCRdb to in-frame sequences with V and J called. These copies leave out some clones; in studies compared against another copy, an unresolved V gene accounts for under half, and the cause of the remainder is not known. The sample profile shows more than 600,000 clones; about 90% of them were found once. Together, the top ten hold approximately 24% of the sample. CD8 naive samples consisted of CD45RO-negative cells that were positively selected for CCR7, yielding a CD45RA+CCR7+ population without TemRA cells. The sequenced material came from naive CD8+ T cells sorted from blood. What the cell subset or site label conveys for this sample: CD45RA+CCR7+. The receptors come from a man younger than 45 in good health.

This clone was recorded only once. Other DNA variants within this sample encode the same CDR3. The V call is TRBV5-4, the J call TRBJ2-7, with 7 bases matching TRBD1. CDR3 size: 13 residues. Germline loops: CDR1 SGHNT, CDR2 YYREEE (reference sequence). V gave up 4 bases and J gave up 3 bases; unmatched junction bases: 4. The CDR3 nucleotides read TGTGCCAGCAGCCGGGACAGTTTCTACGAGCAGTACTTC. Translation gives CASSRDSFYEQYF.

V and J are TRBV6-6 and TRBJ1-2; 7 positions agree with TRBD1. The V and J ends lost 1 base and 6 bases, in that order; junction bases with no gene match: 5. Germline values: CDR1 MNHNY, CDR2 SVGAGI (reference sequence). The CDR3 has 14 residues. As DNA, the CDR3 is TGTGCCAGCAGTTACTTGACAGGGACGGATGGCTACACCTTC. Encoded protein: CASSYLTGTDGYTF.

Note on this clone: The same CDR3 arises from other DNA sequences in this sample as well. The chain is built from TRBV27 and TRBJ2-7; D call uncertain. The CDR3 is 13 residues long. Germline CDR1 reads MNHEY; CDR2 reads SMNVEV (reference sequence). Trimming removed 6 bases from V and 0 bases from J, with 9 bases in between. The CDR3 is CASSYKSSYEQYF. As DNA, the CDR3 is TGTGCCAGCAGCTATAAGAGCTCCTACGAGCAGTACTTC.

This clone has only one observation. The chain has TRBV7-6 and TRBJ2-2; TRBD2 matches at 8 bases. This CDR3 has 15 residues. Germline CDR1 SGHVS, CDR2 FNYEAQ. V was pared by 4 bases and J by 1 base, with 2 bases of the junction left unmatched. This CDR3 is CASSSLAGNTGELFF. CDR3 coding DNA: TGTGCCAGCAGCTCTCTAGCGGGGAACACCGGGGAGCTGTTTTTT.

CDR3 sequence: CASGGTNEKLFF. CDR3 in DNA: TGTGCCAGCGGCGGTACTAATGAAAAACTGTTTTTT. The chain recombines TRBV9 with TRBJ1-4; D is undetermined. Germline-derived CDR1 and CDR2 are SGDLS and YYNGEE. This CDR3 comprises 12 residues. Between the trimmed V and J ends, which lost 7 bases and 2 bases, there was a span of 6 bases.

V and J are TRBV7-9 and TRBJ2-3; D ambiguous. Between the trimmed V and J ends, which lost 0 bases and 2 bases, there was a span of 12 bases. The CDR3 runs 16 residues. CDR1 SEHNR and CDR2 FQNEAQ come from the germline V gene (reference sequence). This CDR3 is CASSLALGLDTDTQYF. The CDR3 region has the DNA TGTGCCAGCAGCTTAGCGTTGGGTCTTGACACAGATACGCAGTATTTT. Based on the CDR3 plus reference TRBV7-9 and TRBJ2-3, the full variable domain is DTGVSQNPRHKITKRGQNVTFRCDPISEHNRLYWYRQTLGQGPEFLTYFQNEAQLEKSRLLSDRFSAERPKGSFSTLEIQRTEQGDSAMYLCASSLALGLDTDTQYFGPGTRLTVL.

The V gene is TRBV5-8, the J gene TRBJ2-7; D not resolved. The CDR3 sequence is 14 residues long. CDR1 and CDR2 (germline): SGHTS, YDEGEE. V lost 0 bases, J lost 2 bases, and 9 bases lay in between. CDR3 nucleotides: TGTGCCAGCAGCTTGGTTCCAGGAACCTACGAGCAGTACTTC. Amino acids: CASSLVPGTYEQYF.

V and J are TRBV9 and TRBJ2-1; 7 bases are a match to TRBD1. Germline V gene lookup returns CDR1 SGDLS and CDR2 YYNGEE. J lost 6 bases, V lost 2 bases, and 8 bases had no gene match. The CDR3 sequence is 15 residues long. As DNA, the CDR3 is TGTGCCAGCAGCGTTTTACAGGGGAAGGGCAATGAGCAGTTCTTC. Amino acid sequence: CASSVLQGKGNEQFF. Full variable domain (missing parts from reference TRBV9 and TRBJ2-1): DSGVTQTPKHLITATGQRVTLRCSPRSGDLSVYWYQQSLDQGLQFLIQYYNGEERAKGNILERFSAQQFPDLHSELNLSSLELGDSALYFCASSVLQGKGNEQFFGPGTRLTVL.

J is TRBJ1-1 and V is TRBV6-6, with TRBD1 matching over 7 bases. CDR1 is MNHNY, CDR2 SVGAGI, per germline (reference sequence). With V trimmed by 9 bases and J by 5 bases, 18 bases remained unmatched. The CDR3 covers 16 residues. The DNA for the CDR3 is TGTGCCAGTAAAGAGGGGGGACAGACTTATAGAACTGAAGCTTTCTTT. Amino acid sequence: CASKEGGQTYRTEAFF.